This T cell receptor (beta chain) derives from a study of beta chain features in type 1 diabetes. Study-level results: For Type 1 diabetes patients, all four CD4+ subsets carried TCRB CDR3s that were moderately but significantly shorter.

Since all of the isolated RNA was reverse transcribed, expressed TCRB transcripts were what got sequenced. Assay used: immunoSEQ multiplex PCR; TCRdb lists only in-frame clones, some missing. The sample consists of tens of thousands of clones, around 32% of them appearing once. CDR1 LGHNA and CDR2 YSLEER come from the germline V gene. V was cut by 0 bases and J by 1 base, with 9 bases left in between. The CDR3 is 15 residues long. This clone was observed a few times. Its antigen is not identified. This TCR came from a young woman in good health. Input material: stem cell memory CD4+ T cells from blood. V and J are TRBV4-3 and TRBJ2-5, with D possibly being TRBD2 (7 bases). The CDR3 loop reads CASSQDRGAQETQYF. The CDR3 DNA reads TGCGCCAGCAGCCAAGATCGGGGGGCCCAAGAGACCCAGTACTTC.